The T cell receptor (beta chain) under discussion was sequenced for a study of blood T cell repertoires in COVID-19 (dated by TCRdb to 2019 to 2021). Background for the entire study: Collaborator samples came from the United States, Italy and Spain and covered acute and convalescent phases of COVID-19. The prospective study material was composed of cDNA or gDNA derived from T cells, B-cell-depleted T cells, or PBMCs. The dataset comprised deeply sampled blood TCRbeta repertoires from subjects exposed to, actively infected with, or recovered from COVID-19. The repertoires were released in a freely available public database intended as a resource for research on the immune response to SARS-CoV-2. The samples were drawn from two sources: the first 160 participants of the ongoing ImmuneRACE study, and 1,254 subjects contributed by 6 global collaborators. A de-identified subject ID, COVID-19 status, age in years and sex were almost always included in the sample metadata. Where available, HLA class I and class II types were obtained from metadata supplied by the sample provider rather than from assay-based typing.

TCRbeta CDR3 regions were amplified from genomic DNA by means of the immunoSEQ Assay, a bias-controlled multiplex PCR. On the study's bioinformatics: Nucleated cell counts per sample were estimated from amplification of reference gene primers within the assay. To quantify the absolute abundance of each unique TCRbeta CDR3 rearrangement, sequence reads were collapsed and filtered. For each sample, productive Simpson clonality was calculated as the square root of Simpson's diversity index over productive rearrangements. Here the immuneACCESS table is served through TCRdb, limited to in-frame sequences with V and J called. Missing clones are a known gap in these copies; in checked studies unresolved V genes cover under half, and the rest lacks a known reason. For V, J and clone size, that table is used; D and trimming come from the DNA. This sample comprises approximately 300,000 clones, roughly 85% of them detected only once. The ten largest clones represent around 2% of the sample.

Participants in the prospective study were aged roughly 18 to 90 years, lived in under 30 United States geographic areas, and enrolled through a virtual design. To assign participants to cohorts, the prospective study relied on clinical history that participants themselves reported in a screening survey and a study questionnaire. Exposed participants were defined as having been in contact with someone with a PCR-confirmed or clinician-diagnosed COVID-19 case within 2 weeks of study entry. In the prospective study, mobile phlebotomists collected whole blood, serum and a nasopharyngeal or oropharyngeal swab from each participant. Additional blood draws and questionnaires over an approximately 2-month period could optionally be provided by prospective study participants. Prospective study blood samples were shipped either frozen or at room temperature before DNA extraction. Notes on this clone: Its antigen is currently not known. Qualities for individual bases were not recorded, and no much larger clone is one base off.

Trimmed from V: 3 bases; trimmed from J: 3 bases; junction bases lacking a gene match: 10. CDR1 DFQATT and CDR2 SNEGSKA are derived from the germline V gene (reference sequence). The CDR3 covers 16 residues, taking in both the cysteine and the phenylalanine. The DNA shown is the 48-base CDR3, in frame from base 1. Broader findings and caveats from the paper: The quantity of clinical and demographic metadata differed by source and by participant and was supplied without curation.

The rearrangement combines TRBV20-1 with TRBJ2-3; the central 9 bases match TRBD2. The receptor's source is a woman under 40 who had been exposed to COVID-19. Specimen: PBMCs or T cells enriched from blood (not recorded which). The base sequence is TGCAGTGCTAGTTCCCCGACTAGCGGACTGACAGATACGCAGTATTTT. This translates into CSASSPTSGLTDTQYF.